The clone carrying this T cell receptor (beta chain) appeared many times. Its antigen is undetermined. The CDR3 is made up of 15 amino acids. The junction had 4 bases not matched to a gene; V was cut back by 4 bases and J by 2 bases. This sample stems from a study of spatial heterogeneity in lung cancer. As for the study in general: Detection consistently captured more beta-chain sequences than alpha-chain sequences. The average appearance count of each unique TCR and UMI combination in raw reads was more than nine. Study-wide points: The appearance of ubiquitous expanded tumor TCRs in blood was greater at resection than follow-up.

TCRdb ran MiXCR on the 5' RACE reads and lists one entry per CDR3 protein. This table has some 39,000 distinct CDR3 sequences, approximately 7% appearing once. This sample's time point: sample taken at primary tumor resection. TCRs were sequenced from unsorted whole RNA of tumor, nontumor lung or PBMC. The 70 or so donors had untreated early-stage non-small cell lung cancer. This chain connects TRBV12-3 or TRBV12-4 to TRBJ2-2, with 7 bases lining up with TRBD2. The source of this sequence is a female donor with early-stage non-small cell lung cancer. Sequencing was performed on PBMCs, taken at surgery. CDR3 loop: CASSSSGLNTGELFF. The CDR3 DNA is TGTGCCAGCAGTTCTAGCGGCCTCAACACCGGGGAGCTGTTTTTT.